These 28 T cell receptor beta chains originate from one sample sequenced in a study of shared clonotypes between healthy human individuals. Using immunoSEQ multiplex PCR, the repertoire was profiled, and TCRdb retains in-frame clones only, with some absent. The sample yields about 380,000 clones, about 96% seen once. The sequenced sample was memory CD8+ T cells sorted from blood. Subset of the sample: CD45RO+ cells pooled with CCR7-negative TemRA cells. The receptors were gathered from a young man in good health.

The chain is built from TRBV5-1 and TRBJ2-3; D may match TRBD1 or TRBD2 (5 bases each). The CDR3 loop spans 12 amino acids. Germline CDR1 SGHRS, CDR2 YFSETQ. Between the trimmed V and J ends, which lost 3 bases and 9 bases, there was a span of 11 bases. CDR3 amino acids: CASSSPGPTQYF. As DNA, the CDR3 is TGCGCCAGCAGCTCTCCGGGGCCCACGCAGTATTTT.

The chain has TRBV10-3 and TRBJ1-3; D remains unclear. The V end lost 10 bases, the J end lost 0 bases, and 7 bases lay between the germline ends. Germline assignment: CDR1 ENHRY and CDR2 SYGVKD. The CDR3 runs 12 residues. CDR3: CATVDSGNTIYF. The CDR3 DNA is TGTGCCACGGTAGACTCTGGAAACACCATATATTTT.

The chain combines TRBV20-1 with TRBJ2-7, with a tentative D call TRBD1 (6 bases). Trimming removed 6 bases at V and 12 bases at J, with 18 bases between. Germline CDR1 and CDR2: DFQATT and SNEGSKA (reference sequence). This CDR3 region has 11 residues. The DNA of the CDR3 is TGCAGTGCCTACTCCGGGACACTGTTGTACTTC. It codes for CSAYSGTLLYF.

The rearrangement joins TRBV7-2 to TRBJ1-3, with 7 nucleotides matching TRBD1. The length of the CDR3 is 16 residues. Germline V lookup: CDR1 SGHTA, CDR2 FQGNSA. The ends lost 5 bases at V and 2 bases at J; junction bases unmatched: 9. CDR3 region: CASSNRQGPTGNTIYF. The CDR3 nucleotides read TGTGCCAGCAGCAATCGACAGGGTCCAACTGGAAACACCATATATTTT.

The chain combines TRBV27 with TRBJ1-2; no definite D call. The CDR3 is made up of 13 amino acids. Deletions cut 5 bases from V and 4 bases from J, with 11 bases between. The germline V gene has CDR1 MNHEY and CDR2 SMNVEV (reference sequence). CDR3 DNA sequence: TGTGCCAGCAGTACCCTTCCGCCCTATGGCTACACCTTC. It is translated as CASSTLPPYGYTF.

This chain joins TRBV27 and TRBJ2-5, with D perhaps matching TRBD2 (5 bases). CDR3 length: 12 amino acids. The germline CDR1 and CDR2 sequences are MNHEY and SMNVEV (reference sequence). The V and J ends lost 6 bases and 6 bases respectively, with 11 bases between them. CDR3 region: CASRAPGKTQYF. As DNA, the CDR3 is TGTGCCAGCAGAGCTCCGGGGAAGACCCAGTACTTC.

The V and J genes are TRBV4-2 and TRBJ1-2; D possibly corresponds to TRBD1 (5 bases). This CDR3 has 18 amino acids. With 5 bases removed from V and 2 bases from J, the gap between germline ends came to 24 bases. Germline lookup yields CDR1 LGHNA and CDR2 YNFKEQ. CDR3 nucleotide sequence: TGTGCCAGCAGCTACTTCCCCCTTACAGGAATCAAGAACTATGGCTACACCTTC. It is translated as CASSYFPLTGIKNYGYTF.

The chain employs TRBV28 and TRBJ1-5; possibly TRBD1 for D (6 bases). The V end was cut by 1 base, the J end by 1 base, with 14 bases between. Per germline, CDR1 MDHEN and CDR2 SYDVKM. The CDR3 contains 17 residues. The CDR3 coding sequence is TGTGCCAGCAGTTTATTCTACCCCACAGGGAGCAATCAGCCCCAGCATTTT. Protein: CASSLFYPTGSNQPQHF.

This chain uses TRBV6-5 with TRBJ2-3; no reliable D call. The CDR3 extends over 16 amino acids. The V and J ends lost 2 bases and 4 bases respectively, with 16 bases between them. Germline V CDR1 and CDR2: MNHEY, SVGAGI. DNA of the CDR3: TGTGCCAGCAGTTACGTCCCAGGATCGGCCCCAGATACGCAGTATTTT. Encoded protein: CASSYVPGSAPDTQYF.

About this clone itself: The germline gene is not matched at one end of the junction; a read error may be the cause. The gene calls are TRBV29-1 and TRBJ2-5; TRBD1 matches 8 bases. The CDR3 is 14 amino acids. Germline-derived CDR1 and CDR2 are SQVTM and ANQGSEA. CDR3 amino acids: CSGVRDRFQGTQYF. CDR3 nucleotide sequence: TGCAGCGGAGTGCGGGACAGGTTCCAAGGGACCCAGTACTTC.

The rearrangement joins TRBV7-3 to TRBJ2-1; a possible D gene is TRBD2 (6 bases). Per germline, CDR1 SGHTA and CDR2 FQGTGA. With 3 bases removed from V and 9 bases from J, the gap between germline ends came to 15 bases. The length of the CDR3 is 14 residues. CDR3: CASSLTSVTIEQFF. The CDR3 DNA follows: TGTGCCAGCAGCTTGACTAGTGTGACCATTGAGCAGTTCTTC. The full variable domain, with the rest looked up from reference TRBV7-3 and TRBJ2-1, is GAGVSQTPSNKVTEKGKYVELRCDPISGHTALYWYRQSLGQGPEFLIYFQGTGAADDSGLPNDRFFAVRPEGSVSTLKIQRTERGDSAVYLCASSLTSVTIEQFFGPGTRLTVL.

The chain recombines TRBV10-3 with TRBJ2-7, with D unresolved. V gave up 3 bases and J gave up 3 bases, with 15 bases separating them. The V gene's germline CDR1 is ENHRY and CDR2 SYGVKD. The CDR3 spans 15 residues. The chain's CDR3 is CAISDRTSGFYEQYF. CDR3 bases: TGTGCCATCAGTGACCGCACTTCTGGCTTCTACGAGCAGTACTTC.

The chain links TRBV15 to TRBJ2-5; D remains unclear. The CDR3 has 15 residues. V was clipped by 5 bases and J by 5 bases, with 18 bases between them. CDR1 and CDR2 (germline): LNHNV, YYDKDF (reference sequence). The chain's CDR3 is CATSVRSGDLETQYF. CDR3 in DNA: TGTGCCACCAGCGTGCGGTCTGGTGACTTGGAGACCCAGTACTTC.

The chain joins TRBV2 to TRBJ2-1, with TRBD2 matching 8 bases. Trimming removed 8 bases from V and 5 bases from J; junction bases left unmatched: 11. The CDR3 consists of 15 residues. In germline, CDR1 is SNHLY, CDR2 FYNNEI. The CDR3 is CASRLSGSTHNEQFF. CDR3 DNA sequence: TGTGCCAGCCGCCTGAGCGGGAGTACTCACAATGAGCAGTTCTTC.

This clone was counted a single time. The chain recombines TRBV29-1 with TRBJ2-5; D might be TRBD1 (6 bases). The J call is uncertain, as TRBJ2-7 better fits the DNA end. This CDR3 contains 15 residues. Germline V gene lookup returns CDR1 SQVTM and CDR2 ANQGSEA. This chain's CDR3 is CSVKRTDSLSYEQYF. DNA for the CDR3: TGCAGCGTTAAAAGAACGGACAGTTTGTCCTACGAGCAGTACTTC.

This clone appeared once. The chain has TRBV28 and TRBJ1-5; 9 bases fit TRBD1. This CDR3 is 16 amino acids long. CDR1 MDHEN and CDR2 SYDVKM come from the germline V gene. Unmatched junction bases numbered 8, after V lost 6 bases and J lost 2 bases. CDR3 nucleotides: TGTGCCAGCAGACGCGAAACAGGGGGCCGCAATCAGCCCCAGCATTTT. This translates into CASRRETGGRNQPQHF. The whole variable domain, filled in from reference TRBV28 and TRBJ1-5, reads DVKVTQSSRYLVKRTGEKVFLECVQDMDHENMFWYRQDPGLGLRLIYFSYDVKMKEKGDIPEGYSVSREKKERFSLILESASTNQTSMYLCASRRETGGRNQPQHFGDGTRLSIL.

This clone is a singleton in its sample. The rearrangement uses TRBV30 and TRBJ1-1; D might be TRBD1 (5 bases). Germline V gene lookup returns CDR1 GTSNPN and CDR2 SVGIG (reference sequence). V was clipped by 3 bases and J by 8 bases, with 13 bases between them. The CDR3 covers 12 residues. The CDR3: CAWSARRGEAFF. The DNA for the CDR3 is TGTGCCTGGAGCGCCAGGCGGGGGGAAGCTTTCTTT.

This clone was observed a single time. The gene calls are TRBV27 and TRBJ2-2; 12 bases line up with TRBD1. Germline CDR1 MNHEY, CDR2 SMNVEV (reference sequence). The CDR3 sequence is 17 residues long. With V trimmed by 0 bases and J by 3 bases, 2 bases remained unmatched. The CDR3 is CASSLSGTGGYTGELFF. CDR3 coding DNA: TGTGCCAGCAGTTTATCCGGGACAGGGGGCTACACCGGGGAGCTGTTTTTT.

J is TRBJ1-5 and V is TRBV6-9; D gene unclear. CDR3 length: 17 amino acids. Germline-derived CDR1 and CDR2 are MNHGY and SVAAGI. Trimming shortened V by 6 bases and J by 0 bases, and 18 bases separated the two germline ends. The CDR3 sequence: CASSFPIGGDSNQPQHF. Here the CDR3 DNA reads TGTGCCAGCAGCTTCCCGATCGGCGGGGATAGCAATCAGCCCCAGCATTTT.

The genes are TRBV27 and TRBJ2-3; D is possibly TRBD2 (9 bases). CDR1 MNHEY and CDR2 SMNVEV come from the germline V gene (reference sequence). The CDR3 runs 17 residues. The V and J ends lost 2 bases and 7 bases respectively, with 22 bases between them. CDR3 region: CASSLAGGAGGKNTQYF. The CDR3 bases are TGTGCCAGCAGTTTAGCGGGGGGGGCAGGGGGCAAGAATACGCAGTATTTT.

The chain recombines TRBV7-9 with TRBJ2-2, with 7 nucleotides matching TRBD2. The germline V gene has CDR1 SEHNR and CDR2 FQNEAQ (reference sequence). This CDR3 region has 15 residues. J gave up 1 base and V 7 bases, and 6 bases lay outside the gene matches. The CDR3: CASIPGLGNTGELFF. The CDR3, as DNA: TGTGCCAGCATACCAGGACTAGGGAACACCGGGGAGCTGTTTTTT.

The rearrangement uses TRBV7-9 and TRBJ1-2; the D is unclear. Trimming shortened V by 1 base and J by 8 bases, and 17 bases separated the two germline ends. Germline values: CDR1 SEHNR, CDR2 FQNEAQ (reference sequence). The length of the CDR3 is 15 residues. The CDR3 reads CASSLGAPWSDGYTF. The CDR3 DNA reads as TGTGCCAGCAGCTTAGGTGCGCCCTGGTCGGACGGCTACACCTTC.

The genes are TRBV19 and TRBJ2-7; 13 bases agree with TRBD2. CDR3 size: 16 residues. V dropped 4 bases and J dropped 3; count of bases not matched to a gene: 6. Germline V gene sequence: CDR1 LNHDA, CDR2 SQIVND (reference sequence). The CDR3 here is CASSRFGTSGIYEQYF. The CDR3 DNA sequence: TGTGCCAGTAGTAGGTTCGGGACTAGCGGGATCTACGAGCAGTACTTC. Drawing the rest from reference TRBV19 and TRBJ2-7, the complete variable domain is DGGITQSPKYLFRKEGQNVTLSCEQNLNHDAMYWYRQDPGQGLRLIYYSQIVNDFQKGDIAEGYSVSREKKESFPLTVTSAQKNPTAFYLCASSRFGTSGIYEQYFGPGTRLTVT.

The chain uses TRBV11-2 and TRBJ1-2; 7 positions agree with TRBD1. V lost 3 bases and J lost 4; bases outside the gene matches: 14. Germline values: CDR1 SGHAT, CDR2 FQNNGV. There are 17 residues in the CDR3. CDR3 protein: CASSLPLGEGATYGYTF. CDR3 DNA: TGTGCCAGCAGCTTGCCCCTCGGGGAGGGGGCTACCTATGGCTACACCTTC. The variable domain in full, with the rest retrieved from reference TRBV11-2 and TRBJ1-2, is EAGVAQSPRYKIIEKRQSVAFWCNPISGHATLYWYQQILGQGPKLLIQFQNNGVVDDSQLPKDRFSAERLKGVDSTLKIQPAKLEDSAVYLCASSLPLGEGATYGYTFGSGTRLTVV.

This clone has just one count. This chain joins TRBV19 and TRBJ1-1; 8 bases fit TRBD1. Losses at the gene ends were 7 bases for V and 3 bases for J; bases not matched to a gene: 4. The germline CDR1 and CDR2 sequences are LNHDA and SQIVND (reference sequence). The CDR3 spans 13 residues. CDR3: CASTRTGYTEAFF. As DNA, the CDR3 is TGTGCCAGTACCAGGACAGGGTACACTGAAGCTTTCTTT.

Here the CDR3 reads CASSLLDGGYGYTF. The CDR3 DNA follows: TGCGCCAGCAGCCTGCTAGACGGGGGGTATGGCTACACCTTC. The chain couples TRBV5-1 to TRBJ1-2; D may be TRBD1 (5 bases). Per the germline V gene, CDR1 is SGHRS and CDR2 is YFSETQ. V was pared by 4 bases and J by 5 bases, with 15 bases between. This CDR3 is built from 14 residues.

The chain combines TRBV27 with TRBJ2-7, with 12 nucleotides matching TRBD2. The germline V gene encodes CDR1 MNHEY and CDR2 SMNVEV (reference sequence). CDR3 length equals 16 residues. V lost 4 bases, J lost 5 bases, and 9 bases stayed unmatched. CDR3 residues: CASSSPRLAGVDEQYF. For the CDR3, the DNA is TGTGCCAGCAGTTCACCGAGACTAGCGGGAGTAGACGAGCAGTACTTC.

The rearrangement links TRBV6-1 to TRBJ1-1; D gene ambiguous. Germline V gene data show CDR1 as MNHNS and CDR2 as SASEGT. The CDR3 has 16 residues. The ends were cut back, 6 bases at V and 0 bases at J, with 17 bases in the middle. CDR3 loop: CASRETFMSMNTEAFF. DNA for the CDR3: TGTGCCAGCAGAGAAACCTTTATGTCTATGAACACTGAAGCTTTCTTT.